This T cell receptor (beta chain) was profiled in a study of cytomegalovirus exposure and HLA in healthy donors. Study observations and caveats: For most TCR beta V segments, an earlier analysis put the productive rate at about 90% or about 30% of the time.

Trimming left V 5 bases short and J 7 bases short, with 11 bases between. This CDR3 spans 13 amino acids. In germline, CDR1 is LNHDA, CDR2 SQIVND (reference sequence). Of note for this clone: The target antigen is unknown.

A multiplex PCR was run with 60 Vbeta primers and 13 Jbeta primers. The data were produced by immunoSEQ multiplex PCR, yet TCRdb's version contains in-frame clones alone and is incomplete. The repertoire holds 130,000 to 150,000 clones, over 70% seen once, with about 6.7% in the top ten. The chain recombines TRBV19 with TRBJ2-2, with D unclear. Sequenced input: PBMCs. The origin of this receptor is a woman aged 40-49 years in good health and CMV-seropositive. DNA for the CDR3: TGTGCCAGTAGTGCCCCGGGTGACGGGGAGCTGTTTTTT. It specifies CASSAPGDGELFF.